Below are 9 T cell receptor beta chains sequenced from a single sample in a study of metastatic and nonmetastatic thyroid tumors. Each patient came to thyroid surgery without any prior treatment (of any kind). Using MiXCR, TCRdb re-called clones from the PCR reads. The sample consists of 40,000 to 50,000 clones, about 12% of them appearing once. The sample taken for sequencing was blood. These receptor sequences come from a male donor with papillary thyroid cancer or a benign thyroid nodule (not recorded which). Some clones in this sample may be carry-over from other donors' samples.

This clone was recorded many times. The V call is TRBV7-2, the J call TRBJ2-3; D is unclear. The CDR3 has 13 amino acids. V lost 2 bases and J 4 bases, leaving 7 bases between the germline ends. CDR1 and CDR2 (germline): SGHTA, FQGNSA. CDR3 in DNA: TGTGCCAGCAGCTTACTTCGGGCAGATACGCAGTATTTT. Protein sequence: CASSLLRADTQYF.

A note on this clone: A much more abundant neighbour one base away suggests this may be a read error. The rearrangement links TRBV7-8 to TRBJ2-5; a possible D gene is TRBD2 (6 bases). The CDR3 covers 17 residues. The germline gives CDR1 SGHVS, CDR2 FQNEAQ. Here the CDR3 reads CASSLRWIGGNQEAQYF. The CDR3 coding sequence is TGTGCCAGCAGCTTAAGATGGATTGGCGGGAACCAAGAGGCCCAGTACTTC.

By its share, this clone is medium-sized. The genes are TRBV28 and TRBJ1-1; D remains ambiguous. V was pared by 2 bases and J by 7 bases, with 14 bases between. The length of the CDR3 is 14 residues. Germline CDR1 is MDHEN and CDR2 is SYDVKM. This chain's CDR3 is CASSLIVPGHEAFF. In DNA, the CDR3 is TGTGCCAGCAGTTTAATTGTACCGGGCCATGAAGCTTTCTTT. Full variable domain (outside the CDR3, taken from reference TRBV28 and TRBJ1-1): DVKVTQSSRYLVKRTGEKVFLECVQDMDHENMFWYRQDPGLGLRLIYFSYDVKMKEKGDIPEGYSVSREKKERFSLILESASTNQTSMYLCASSLIVPGHEAFFGQGTRLTVV.

This clone showed up many times. This chain uses TRBV3-1 with TRBJ2-3, with 10 positions matching TRBD2. J gave up 4 bases and V 2 bases, and 3 bases lay outside the gene matches. The CDR3 loop spans 15 amino acids. The germline V gene encodes CDR1 LGHDT and CDR2 YNNKEL (reference sequence). The CDR3 sequence: CASSQLAGVSDTQYF. In DNA, the CDR3 is TGTGCCAGCAGCCAACTAGCGGGAGTGTCAGATACGCAGTATTTT.

This clone was seen ten or more times. The V gene is TRBV20-1, the J gene TRBJ1-3, with 7 bases matching TRBD1. This CDR3 spans 14 amino acids. V shed 0 bases and J 8 bases; nucleotides not matched to a gene: 7. Looked up from germline, CDR1 is DFQATT and CDR2 is SNEGSKA (reference sequence). The CDR3 DNA follows: TGCAGTGCTAGAGAGGCTACAGGGGTGGACACCATATATTTT. It is translated as CSAREATGVDTIYF.

Regarding this clone: This clone may be a read error of a much larger clone one base away. The chain couples TRBV4-1 to TRBJ1-4; the match to TRBD1 covers 9 bases. Germline CDR1 MGHRA, CDR2 YSYEKL. The CDR3 extends over 16 amino acids. The CDR3 DNA reads as TGCGCCAGCAGTCAAGATGGGGTGACAGGGGGTGAAAAACTGTTTTTT. Encoded protein: CASSQDGVTGGEKLFF.

The sample holds many counts of this clone. This chain joins TRBV20-1 and TRBJ1-2; TRBD1 agrees at 9 bases. CDR1 and CDR2 from the germline V gene are DFQATT and SNEGSKA (reference sequence). Germline trimming cut 1 base from V and 7 bases from J; bases unmatched to any gene: 4. This CDR3 is 13 amino acids long. Here the CDR3 reads CSARVDRGVGYTF. The CDR3 DNA is TGCAGTGCTAGAGTCGACAGGGGGGTTGGCTACACCTTC.

This chain uses TRBV28 with TRBJ1-2; D is unclear. Germline CDR1 is MDHEN and CDR2 is SYDVKM. This CDR3 spans 15 amino acids. Trimming shortened V by 3 bases and J by 3 bases, and 14 bases separated the two germline ends. This chain's CDR3 is CASSFGAGRYYGYTF. The CDR3 DNA reads TGTGCCAGCAGTTTTGGAGCGGGAAGGTACTATGGCTACACCTTC.

This clone was seen ten or more times. The chain couples TRBV20-1 to TRBJ1-2; a weak D match, TRBD1 (6 bases). Trimming took off 0 bases at V and 3 bases at J, with 11 bases between the two ends. This CDR3 region has 14 residues. Germline V lookup: CDR1 DFQATT, CDR2 SNEGSKA (reference sequence). This chain's CDR3 is CSARDLAGDYGYTF. The CDR3 nucleotides are TGCAGTGCTAGAGATCTGGCAGGGGACTATGGCTACACCTTC.